This paragraph reports one T cell receptor (beta chain). Its matching antigen is unknown. Sequenced by immunoSEQ multiplex PCR; TCRdb stores in-frame clones only, minus some. The data contain 2 million to 2.5 million clones, 80% to 95% of them seen just once; the ten biggest clones take up 0.39%. This entry is derived from a study of shared clonotypes between healthy human individuals. Study observations and caveats: Between a handful of donors, naive CD4 clonotypes were shared at a level of about 5%. Sampling covered nothing but blood. Tissue TCR repertoires likely differ from those found in blood.

V gave up 5 bases and J gave up 0 bases, with 20 bases separating them. Germline V gene data show CDR1 as SGHAT and CDR2 as FQNNGV. This CDR3 contains 19 residues. The chain combines TRBV11-2 with TRBJ2-6; perhaps TRBD2 as D (6 bases). The sequenced sample was naive CD4+ T cells from PBMCs. Described subset: CD45RA+ positively selected. This TCR was sampled from a man between 18 and 29 years old in good health. Some clones in this sample may be carry-over from other donors' samples. The CDR3 loop is CASSHAGLTLSSGANVLTF. CDR3 in DNA: TGTGCCAGCAGCCATGCGGGGCTGACGCTTAGCTCTGGGGCCAACGTCCTGACTTTC.